One sample yielded the 28 T cell receptor beta chains listed below, sequenced in a study of cytomegalovirus exposure and HLA in healthy donors. The study ran its PCR with 60 Vbeta and 13 Jbeta primers. The assay was immunoSEQ multiplex PCR, and TCRdb's table has in-frame clones only and misses some. The data contain about 160,000 clones, over 70% of them singletons. The source material was PBMCs. The receptors shown here come from a man aged 25-40 years in good health and CMV-seronegative.

This clone came up a few times. The CDR3 DNA follows: TGTGCCAGCAGCGTAGATTCGGGGGGGAACACTGAAGCTTTCTTT. It codes for CASSVDSGGNTEAFF. J is TRBJ1-1 and V is TRBV9, with a weak D call TRBD1 (5 bases). Germline CDR1 SGDLS, CDR2 YYNGEE. V shed 0 bases and J shed 1 base, with 10 bases lying between them. This CDR3 is built from 15 residues.

This chain links TRBV2 with TRBJ2-1, with D possibly matching TRBD2 (6 bases). V gave up 0 bases and J gave up 3 bases, with 9 bases separating them. This CDR3 has 15 amino acids. In germline, CDR1 is SNHLY, CDR2 FYNNEI. For the CDR3, the DNA is TGTGCCAGCAGTGAAGCTAGCGGCAGCTACAATGAGCAGTTCTTC. Amino acids: CASSEASGSYNEQFF.

This clone was found once. The chain has TRBV7-9 and TRBJ1-5; D is possibly TRBD1 (5 bases). V lost 0 bases and J lost 7, with 13 bases in between. Germline lookup yields CDR1 SEHNR and CDR2 FQNEAQ (reference sequence). The CDR3 spans 15 residues. The CDR3, as DNA: TGTGCCAGCAGCTTAGCTCCGGGAGAGGGGCAGCCCCAGCATTTT. Translating it yields CASSLAPGEGQPQHF.

This chain connects TRBV6-5 to TRBJ2-3, with TRBD2 matching over 7 bases. Germline trimming cut 6 bases from V and 2 bases from J; bases unmatched to any gene: 5. The CDR3 length is 14 residues. Per germline, CDR1 MNHEY and CDR2 SVGAGI. CDR3 amino acids: CASRGLHPTDTQYF. The CDR3 DNA reads TGTGCCAGCAGGGGACTACATCCCACAGATACGCAGTATTTT.

CDR3 sequence (DNA): TGCGCCAGCAGCCAAGTAGTGGAGGTCAACTATGGCTACACCTTC. This translates into CASSQVVEVNYGYTF. The chain links TRBV4-3 to TRBJ1-2, with D unresolved. Per the germline V gene, CDR1 is LGHNA and CDR2 is YSLEER. The CDR3 extends over 15 amino acids. V dropped 1 base and J dropped 2 bases, with 11 bases sitting between them.

The CDR3 DNA is TGCAGCGTTGAGATCGGGCGGGGGGTCTGCGAGCAGTACTTC. This gives the protein CSVEIGRGVCEQYF. The chain joins TRBV29-1 to TRBJ2-7; 8 positions match TRBD2. The CDR3 sequence is 14 residues long. After removal of 3 bases from V and 6 bases from J, the junction contained 10 bases not matched to a gene. Germline CDR1 and CDR2: SQVTM and ANQGSEA.

V is TRBV9 and J is TRBJ2-7; D perhaps matches TRBD2 (6 bases). This CDR3 has 16 residues. V was cut by 0 bases and J by 3 bases, with 16 bases left in between. CDR1 and CDR2 (germline): SGDLS, YYNGEE. CDR3 in amino acids: CASSVGDPRGGYEQYF. In DNA, the CDR3 is TGTGCCAGCAGCGTAGGTGACCCCCGGGGAGGCTACGAGCAGTACTTC.

This clone was seen more than once but under ten times. The rearrangement links TRBV27 to TRBJ2-1; D unclear. This CDR3 spans 18 amino acids. Trimming stripped 3 bases from V and 8 bases from J, with 26 bases between. Germline loops: CDR1 MNHEY, CDR2 SMNVEV (reference sequence). This CDR3 is CASSLGRARPNERDEQFF. Here the CDR3 DNA reads TGTGCCAGCAGTTTGGGCCGCGCCAGACCTAACGAACGTGATGAGCAGTTCTTC.

The rearrangement links TRBV4-1 to TRBJ1-1; D is uncertain. V lost 0 bases and J lost 8, with 10 bases in between. Germline V lookup: CDR1 MGHRA, CDR2 YSYEKL. CDR3 size: 13 residues. The CDR3: CASSQEWQAEAFF. CDR3 sequence (DNA): TGCGCCAGCAGCCAAGAGTGGCAGGCGGAAGCTTTCTTT.

The genes are TRBV30 and TRBJ1-2, with TRBD1 as a possible D gene (6 bases). Germline V gene data show CDR1 as GTSNPN and CDR2 as SVGIG (reference sequence). The CDR3 loop spans 14 amino acids. The V and J ends lost 3 bases and 5 bases respectively, with 16 bases between them. The CDR3: CAWSRDIPLYGYTF. The CDR3 nucleotides read TGTGCCTGGAGCCGGGACATACCCCTTTATGGCTACACCTTC.

The chain combines TRBV27 with TRBJ1-5; 7 bases are shared with TRBD1. Germline CDR1 is MNHEY and CDR2 is SMNVEV (reference sequence). With V trimmed by 2 bases and J by 6 bases, 7 bases remained unmatched. CDR3 length: 15 amino acids. The DNA of the CDR3 is TGTGCCAGCAGTTTAGGGACAGATGTAAGTCAGCCCCAGCATTTT. Its translation: CASSLGTDVSQPQHF.

This chain connects TRBV19 to TRBJ2-5; D might be TRBD1 (6 bases). This CDR3 region has 15 residues. Between the trimmed V and J ends, which lost 5 bases and 8 bases, there was a span of 21 bases. Germline V gene data show CDR1 as LNHDA and CDR2 as SQIVND (reference sequence). CDR3 protein: CASSALQGTEGTQYF. CDR3 coding DNA: TGTGCCAGTAGTGCCCTACAGGGCACCGAGGGTACCCAGTACTTC.

The V and J genes are TRBV5-1 and TRBJ2-5; 14 bases line up with TRBD2. Germline V gene lookup returns CDR1 SGHRS and CDR2 YFSETQ. V lost 4 bases, J lost 4 bases, and 3 bases stayed unmatched. This CDR3 comprises 15 residues. CDR3 sequence reads: CASSQGLAGVETQYF. The CDR3 bases are TGCGCCAGCAGCCAGGGACTAGCGGGAGTAGAGACCCAGTACTTC.

This clone was picked up one time. This chain uses TRBV11-3 with TRBJ2-1, with 7 bases matching TRBD2. V gave up 0 bases and J gave up 0 bases; unmatched junction bases: 8. This CDR3 has 18 residues. CDR1 SGHNT and CDR2 YENEEA come from the germline V gene. DNA of the CDR3: TGTGCCAGCAGCTTAGAGTCTGGGGGGGAAAGCTCCTACAATGAGCAGTTCTTC. Translating it yields CASSLESGGESSYNEQFF.

The table lists this clone with a count of one. The gene calls are TRBV6-1 and TRBJ1-1; D unclear. CDR3 length equals 14 residues. Germline values: CDR1 MNHNS, CDR2 SASEGT. The V end lost 2 bases, the J end lost 3 bases, and 10 bases lay between the germline ends. In DNA form, the CDR3 reads TGTGCCAGCAGTGAAAATAGTATGGACACTGAAGCTTTCTTT. It is translated as CASSENSMDTEAFF.

The chain carries TRBV19 and TRBJ1-1; no firm D call. CDR1 and CDR2 (germline): LNHDA, SQIVND (reference sequence). This CDR3 comprises 16 residues. V lost 3 bases, J lost 0 bases, and 14 bases lay in between. The CDR3 DNA sequence: TGTGCCAGTAGTATCCCCATAGAAAAGATGAACACTGAAGCTTTCTTT. This gives the protein CASSIPIEKMNTEAFF. Together with reference TRBV19 and TRBJ1-1, the CDR3 gives the full variable domain: DGGITQSPKYLFRKEGQNVTLSCEQNLNHDAMYWYRQDPGQGLRLIYYSQIVNDFQKGDIAEGYSVSREKKESFPLTVTSAQKNPTAFYLCASSIPIEKMNTEAFFGQGTRLTVV.

V and J are TRBV5-4 and TRBJ2-4; maybe TRBD2 (6 bases). The germline V and J ends were trimmed by 0 bases and 7 bases, with 11 bases remaining between them. CDR3 length: 14 residues. Germline loops: CDR1 SGHNT, CDR2 YYREEE (reference sequence). CDR3 nucleotides: TGTGCCAGCAGCTTGGAGGGTGGGGGGAACATTCAGTACTTC. Translation: CASSLEGGGNIQYF.

This sequence joins TRBV27 and TRBJ1-1, with 10 positions matching TRBD1. J gave up 5 bases and V 0 bases, and 9 bases lay outside the gene matches. The CDR3 is 17 amino acids. Germline V gene sequence: CDR1 MNHEY, CDR2 SMNVEV (reference sequence). CDR3 sequence (DNA): TGTGCCAGCAGTTTATCTCCGACCGGACAGGGGGAGACTGAAGCTTTCTTT. It yields the protein CASSLSPTGQGETEAFF.

The rearrangement links TRBV6-7 to TRBJ1-2, with TRBD1 identical over 7 bases. TRBV6-7 carries the ORF label, with uncertain function. The CDR3 runs to 16 residues. Losses at the gene ends were 5 bases for V and 6 bases for J; bases not matched to a gene: 15. The chain's CDR3 is CASSPETGTESDGYTF. As DNA, the CDR3 is TGTGCCAGCAGTCCTGAGACCGGGACAGAGTCAGATGGCTACACCTTC.

There are a few counts of this clone. The chain uses TRBV9 and TRBJ2-3; 8 bases line up with TRBD2. The CDR3 totals 16 residues. The ends lost 4 bases at V and 4 bases at J; junction bases unmatched: 11. Germline values: CDR1 SGDLS, CDR2 YYNGEE. The CDR3 is CASSLSREGPADTQYF. CDR3 sequence (DNA): TGTGCCAGCAGCCTCAGTCGGGAGGGTCCCGCAGATACGCAGTATTTT.

Of note for this clone: Additional DNA sequences in this sample encode the identical CDR3. The chain couples TRBV30 to TRBJ1-1; D is possibly TRBD1 (6 bases). CDR3 length: 13 residues. V shed 1 base and J shed 2 bases, with 8 bases lying between them. Looked up from germline, CDR1 is GTSNPN and CDR2 is SVGIG (reference sequence). The CDR3 sequence: CAWSADRNTEAFF. As DNA, the CDR3 is TGTGCCTGGAGTGCGGACAGAAACACTGAAGCTTTCTTT.

The chain recombines TRBV7-9 with TRBJ1-2; D remains ambiguous. Germline V lookup: CDR1 SEHNR, CDR2 FQNEAQ (reference sequence). V lost 4 bases to trimming and J lost 4 bases, with 25 bases between them. This CDR3 region has 18 residues. The DNA for the CDR3 is TGTGCCAGCAGCTCACCCTTATCAGAGGCAATCCCTGGCTATGGCTACACCTTC. This sequence encodes CASSSPLSEAIPGYGYTF.

The gene calls are TRBV6-6 and TRBJ2-1, with TRBD1 as a possible D gene (5 bases). The CDR3 runs to 13 residues. Germline V lookup: CDR1 MNHNY, CDR2 SVGAGI (reference sequence). V was shortened by 5 bases and J by 9 bases, with 14 bases between the two germline ends. The CDR3 loop reads CASSPPGPGEQFF. The CDR3, as DNA: TGTGCCAGCAGTCCCCCAGGGCCGGGTGAGCAGTTCTTC.

The V call is TRBV6-1, the J call TRBJ1-1; tentative D call: TRBD1 (6 bases). Trimming cost V 3 bases and J 0 bases, with 14 bases left between them. Germline values: CDR1 MNHNS, CDR2 SASEGT. The length of the CDR3 is 16 residues. CDR3 DNA: TGTGCCAGCAGTGATATCAGGGGCCTTCTGAACACTGAAGCTTTCTTT. This gives the protein CASSDIRGLLNTEAFF.

This rearrangement joins TRBV28 to TRBJ2-6; weak D call: TRBD1 (6 bases). Germline CDR1 reads MDHEN; CDR2 reads SYDVKM. This CDR3 has 16 amino acids. With 8 bases removed from V and 0 bases from J, the gap between germline ends came to 14 bases. In DNA form, the CDR3 reads TGTGCCAGCTCCGGACAGTTACTCTCTGGGGCCAACGTCCTGACTTTC. Translated: CASSGQLLSGANVLTF.

The CDR3 loop reads CASSQDSIRDTEAFF. The CDR3 DNA is TGCGCCAGCAGCCAAGATTCGATTCGAGACACTGAAGCTTTCTTT. The genes are TRBV4-3 and TRBJ1-1; no clear D gene. The CDR3 is made up of 15 amino acids. From germline, CDR1 is LGHNA and CDR2 YSLEER. V lost 0 bases and J lost 3, with 11 bases in between.

The rearrangement joins TRBV28 to TRBJ2-2; a weak D match, TRBD1 (6 bases). The V and J ends lost 2 bases and 5 bases respectively, with 15 bases between them. The CDR3 is 16 residues long. The germline V gene has CDR1 MDHEN and CDR2 SYDVKM. The CDR3 DNA reads TGTGCCAGCAGTTTAATCGTACAGGGTCCTACCGGGGAGCTGTTTTTT. Protein product: CASSLIVQGPTGELFF.

The V call is TRBV18, the J call TRBJ2-7; 7 nucleotides agree with TRBD1. This CDR3 comprises 14 residues. The V and J ends lost 6 bases and 5 bases, in that order; junction bases with no gene match: 10. CDR1 KGHSH and CDR2 LQKENI come from the germline V gene. CDR3 bases: TGTGCCAGCTCGCCTTTAGGGGGCGTCGACGAGCAGTACTTC. This translates into CASSPLGGVDEQYF.